The 7 T cell receptor beta chains listed next were all sequenced from one sample in a study of CD8 T cells in ankylosing spondylitis. TCRdb independently ran MiXCR on the 5' RACE reads; one entry per CDR3 protein. The sample lists more than 150,000 distinct CDR3 sequences, over 10% seen once, with approximately 11% in the top ten. Sample: blood, either unsorted or a sorted T cell fraction (not recorded which). Every receptor here comes from a female donor with ankylosing spondylitis or in good health (not recorded which).

This clonotype was seen at least ten times. The chain couples TRBV6-1 to TRBJ1-1; D gene unclear. The germline V gene encodes CDR1 MNHNS and CDR2 SASEGT. Trimming took 8 bases from V and 1 from J, leaving 8 bases between them. The CDR3 runs 12 residues. The chain's CDR3 is CASSFQNTEAFF. CDR3 in DNA: TGTGCCAGCTCGTTCCAGAACACTGAAGCTTTCTTT.

This clonotype was seen many times. This CDR3 is CATSRRRGTITDTQYF. The DNA of the CDR3 is TGTGCCACCAGCAGACGGCGGGGGACCATCACAGATACGCAGTATTTT. The rearrangement links TRBV15 to TRBJ2-3, with 7 positions matching TRBD2. The CDR3 length is 16 residues. Germline loops: CDR1 LNHNV, CDR2 YYDKDF (reference sequence). The trim removed 2 bases at V and 2 bases at J, leaving 7 bases unmatched.

This chain links TRBV15 with TRBJ1-2, with a possible D match to TRBD1 (6 bases). Germline V gene sequence: CDR1 LNHNV, CDR2 YYDKDF (reference sequence). Trimming removed 0 bases from V and 4 bases from J, with 15 bases in between. The CDR3 consists of 16 residues. CDR3 DNA sequence: TGTGCCACCAGCAGAGATCCCGTACAGGGTGCCTATGGCTACACCTTC. Encoded protein: CATSRDPVQGAYGYTF.

Ten or more counts support this clonotype. One junction end disagrees with the germline gene, perhaps due to a read error. This chain uses TRBV7-7 with TRBJ2-5; TRBD2 might be the D (5 bases). Germline V gene lookup returns CDR1 SSHAT and CDR2 FNYEAQ (reference sequence). CDR3 length: 13 residues. Written as DNA, the CDR3 is TGTGCTAGCAGCTTAGCACTAGGGGAGACCCAGTACTTC. Its translation is CASSLALGETQYF.

The sample holds a few counts of this clonotype. The rearrangement uses TRBV5-1 and TRBJ2-5, with no clear D. The CDR3 extends over 11 amino acids. Germline V gene sequence: CDR1 SGHRS, CDR2 YFSETQ. Trimming left V 6 bases short and J 5 bases short, with 8 bases between. In DNA form, the CDR3 reads TGCGCCAGCAAAGACGTCGAGACCCAGTACTTC. It encodes CASKDVETQYF.

This clonotype was detected ten times or more. The chain recombines TRBV29-1 with TRBJ2-3; D is perhaps TRBD1 (5 bases). The CDR3 is 12 residues long. V was trimmed by 4 bases and J by 6 bases, leaving 11 bases between them. CDR1 is SQVTM and CDR2 is ANQGSEA in the germline V gene. The CDR3 protein is CSVATGPDTQYF. As DNA, the CDR3 is TGCAGCGTTGCTACAGGTCCCGATACGCAGTATTTT.

Regarding this clonotype: It may be a read error: a sequence one base away is much more abundant. DNA for the CDR3: TGTGCCTGCAGCGTGGTACTGGGGACTGAAGCTTTCTTT. Protein product: CACSVVLGTEAFF. This chain connects TRBV27 to TRBJ1-1, with D unresolved. This CDR3 is 13 amino acids long. Germline V gives CDR1 MNHEY, CDR2 SMNVEV (reference sequence).